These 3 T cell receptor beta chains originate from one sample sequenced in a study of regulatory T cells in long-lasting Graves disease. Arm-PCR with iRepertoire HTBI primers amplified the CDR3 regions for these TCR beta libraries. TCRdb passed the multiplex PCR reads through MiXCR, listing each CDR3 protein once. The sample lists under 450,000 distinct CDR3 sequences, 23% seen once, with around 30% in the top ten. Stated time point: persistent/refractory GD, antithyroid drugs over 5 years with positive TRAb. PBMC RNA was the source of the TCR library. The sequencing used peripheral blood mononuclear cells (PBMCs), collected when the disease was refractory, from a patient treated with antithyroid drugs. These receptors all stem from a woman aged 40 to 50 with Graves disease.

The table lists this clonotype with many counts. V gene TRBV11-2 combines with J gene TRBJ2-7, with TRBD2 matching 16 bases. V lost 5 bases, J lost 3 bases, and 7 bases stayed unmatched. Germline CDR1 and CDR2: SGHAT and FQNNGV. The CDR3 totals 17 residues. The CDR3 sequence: CASSQGTSGRAVYEQYF. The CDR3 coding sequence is TGTGCCAGCAGCCAGGGGACTAGCGGGAGGGCCGTCTACGAGCAGTACTTC.

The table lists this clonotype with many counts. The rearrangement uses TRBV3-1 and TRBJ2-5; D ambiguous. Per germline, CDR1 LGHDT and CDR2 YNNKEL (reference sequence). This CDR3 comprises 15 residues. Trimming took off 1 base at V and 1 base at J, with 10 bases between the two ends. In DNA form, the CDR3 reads TGTGCCAGCAGCCAAGGAACTGTAATCCAAGAGACCCAGTACTTC. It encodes CASSQGTVIQETQYF.

CDR3 coding DNA: TGTGCCAGCTCACCATTCAACAAGGACACTGAAGCTTTCTTT. Amino acids: CASSPFNKDTEAFF. This chain links TRBV18 with TRBJ1-1; the D is unclear. The CDR3 consists of 14 residues. The germline V and J ends were trimmed by 2 bases and 3 bases, with 10 bases remaining between them. CDR1 is KGHSH and CDR2 is LQKENI in the germline V gene.